This TCR beta chain appears in the sequencing data of a study of OX40 agonist ivuxolimab in advanced cancers. V was shortened by 5 bases and J by 3 bases, with 13 bases between the two germline ends. The CDR3 extends over 14 amino acids. CDR1 and CDR2 from the germline V gene are SEHNR and FQNEAQ (reference sequence). Clones were read by immunoSEQ multiplex PCR, and TCRdb kept only the in-frame ones, dropping some. The data hold about 73,000 clones, with about 92% observed a single time. This sequence was found in an adult with an advanced solid tumor such as melanoma, head and neck, liver or kidney cancer. The source material was CD4+ or CD8+ T cells sorted from blood, sampled in a trial of the OX40 agonist ivuxolimab. This sequence joins TRBV7-9 and TRBJ2-5, with TRBD2 as a possible D gene (7 bases). The DNA of the CDR3 is TGTGCCAGCAGCAAAGGGGGGGGAAAAGAGACCCAGTACTTC. As protein: CASSKGGGKETQYF. Filled out from reference TRBV7-9 and TRBJ2-5, the complete variable domain reads DTGVSQNPRHKITKRGQNVTFRCDPISEHNRLYWYRQTLGQGPEFLTYFQNEAQLEKSRLLSDRFSAERPKGSFSTLEIQRTEQGDSAMYLCASSKGGGKETQYFGPGTRLLVL.